Listed below are T cell receptor beta chains from one sample, sequenced in a study of blood T cell repertoires in COVID-19. TCRdb keeps only in-frame clones here, not all; method: immunoSEQ multiplex PCR. The profile shows 150,000 to 160,000 clones, 75% to 90% of them singletons. The sequenced material came from peripheral blood. The source is a woman between 40 and 55 years old with acute or convalescent COVID-19. Each CDR3 is given with its conserved first and last residue. D genes are given only for firm matches. The size of a clone is reported for some rows only, either as once, few or many, or as a class for expanded clones.

CDR3 DNA,CDR3 protein,clone size,J gene,CDR3 length,V gene,D gene
TGTGCCAGCAGCTTGGGGGACAGCTACAATGAGCAGTTCTTC,CASSLGDSYNEQFF,.,TRBJ2-1,14,TRBV5-6,TRBD1
TGTGCCAGCAGCTGGACTAGCGGGGGAGAGCAGTACTTC,CASSWTSGGEQYF,.,TRBJ2-7,13,TRBV12-3/TRBV12-4,TRBD2
TGTGCCAGCAGCCCACGACTGACTAGCGGGGGGGCCCTATGGCAGTTCTTC,CASSPRLTSGGALWQFF,.,TRBJ2-1,17,TRBV9,TRBD2
TGTGCCAGTAGTCCGGGACAGGAAGCTTTCTTT,CASSPGQEAFF,.,TRBJ1-1,11,TRBV19,TRBD1
TGCGCCAGCAGCTTCGCCGGGACAGGGTACGGCAATGAGCAGTTCTTC,CASSFAGTGYGNEQFF,.,TRBJ2-1,16,TRBV5-1,TRBD1
TGTGCTAGTGGGCGCTTAGTCGATAACACAGATACGCAGTATTTT,CASGRLVDNTDTQYF,.,TRBJ2-3,15,TRBV12-5,.
TGTGCCAGCAGCTTAGCGATCGGGACAGGGTCCTACGAGCAGTACTTC,CASSLAIGTGSYEQYF,few,TRBJ2-7,16,TRBV7-2,TRBD1
TGTGCCAGTAGCCTAACGGGGACAAGCTCCTATAATTCACCCCTCCACTTT,CASSLTGTSSYNSPLHF,.,TRBJ1-6,17,TRBV19,.
TGCGCCAGCAGTGCTGGGGGGAGTAATGAGCAGTTCTTC,CASSAGGSNEQFF,.,TRBJ2-1,13,TRBV10-1,.
TGTGCCAGCAGTGAACGACAGGCTAGTAATTCACCCCTCCACTTT,CASSERQASNSPLHF,once,TRBJ1-6,15,TRBV27,.
TGTGCCAGCAGCCGAACAGGGGGCAAAAATGAAAAACTGTTTTTT,CASSRTGGKNEKLFF,.,TRBJ1-4,15,TRBV28,TRBD1
TGTGCCAGCAGCGAGGACAACTACGAGCAGTACTTC,CASSEDNYEQYF,.,TRBJ2-7,12,TRBV3-1/TRBV3-2,.
TGTGCCAGCCACAGGGGGTCCAATGAGCAGTTCTTC,CASHRGSNEQFF,few,TRBJ2-1,12,TRBV28,TRBD1
TGCGCCAGCAGCTTGTTAACAGACCATAATGAAAAACTGTTTTTT,CASSLLTDHNEKLFF,.,TRBJ1-4,15,TRBV5-1,.
TGTGCCAGCAGCTTGGGATACCTGGCTAGCGGGGGAGCCTACGAGCAGTACTTC,CASSLGYLASGGAYEQYF,.,TRBJ2-7,18,TRBV11-3,TRBD2
TGTGCCACCAGCAGGGGCGTGGGGAGCTCCTACAATGAGCAGTTCTTC,CATSRGVGSSYNEQFF,.,TRBJ2-1,16,TRBV15,.
TGCGCCAGCTTCCACCAACAGGGGTCGCAGTTCTTC,CASFHQQGSQFF,.,TRBJ2-1,12,TRBV5-1,TRBD1
TGTGCCAGCAGCTTAGCGTTTGTTGGGGGCACGGCCCACTATGGCTACACCTTC,CASSLAFVGGTAHYGYTF,.,TRBJ1-2,18,TRBV7-9,.
TGTGCCAGCAAGTTTTGGGGAGACGGAGGGACCTACGAGCAGTACTTC,CASKFWGDGGTYEQYF,.,TRBJ2-7,16,TRBV28,.
TGTGCCACCAGTGATCCGGGACAGGGGGCCGAAGGGCAGTATTTT,CATSDPGQGAEGQYF,once,TRBJ2-3,15,TRBV24-1,TRBD1
TGTGCCAGCAGTTTACTAATAAGCAATCAGCCCCAGCATTTT,CASSLLISNQPQHF,.,TRBJ1-5,14,TRBV28,.
TGTGCCTGGAACCTAGCGGGAGTGTACGAGCAGTACTTC,CAWNLAGVYEQYF,.,TRBJ2-7,13,TRBV30,TRBD2
TGTGCCACCCAGAGCGGGGATCACAATGAGCAGTTCTTC,CATQSGDHNEQFF,.,TRBJ2-1,13,TRBV24-1,TRBD2
TGTGCCAGCAGTGAACAGGGGGGTAGCAATCAGCCCCAGCATTTT,CASSEQGGSNQPQHF,.,TRBJ1-5,15,TRBV2,TRBD1
TGTGCCAGCTCAACAGGGAGAGTCACAGATACGCAGTATTTT,CASSTGRVTDTQYF,.,TRBJ2-3,14,TRBV18,.
TGTGCCAGCAGCTTGGGACAGGGCTTATCCTACGAGCAGTACTTC,CASSLGQGLSYEQYF,once,TRBJ2-7,15,TRBV5-8,TRBD1